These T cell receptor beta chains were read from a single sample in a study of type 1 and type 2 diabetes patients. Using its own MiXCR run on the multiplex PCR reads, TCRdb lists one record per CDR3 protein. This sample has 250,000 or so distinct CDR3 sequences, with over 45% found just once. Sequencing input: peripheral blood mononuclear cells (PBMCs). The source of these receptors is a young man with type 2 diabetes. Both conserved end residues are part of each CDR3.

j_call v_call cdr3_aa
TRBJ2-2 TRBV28 CGTGGLVGELFF
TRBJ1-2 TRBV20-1 CSGLSGGYSLDGYTF
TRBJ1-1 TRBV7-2 CASSWAGEAFF
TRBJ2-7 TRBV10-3 CAISDGPTGSEQYF
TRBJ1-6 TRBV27 CASSNGTLWPNSPLHF
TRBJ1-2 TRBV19 CASSHRDTDGYTF
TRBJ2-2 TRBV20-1 CSAIRTGGIFTGELFF
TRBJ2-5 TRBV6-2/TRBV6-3 CASSPHRRPQETQYF
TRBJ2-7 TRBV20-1 CSARAPGRGYEQYF
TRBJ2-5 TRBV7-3 CASSSAGGPPPQETQYF
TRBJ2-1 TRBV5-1 CASRFGRTGGVNEQFF
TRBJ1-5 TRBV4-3 CASSQSSDQPQHF
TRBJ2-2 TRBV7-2 CASSLAAGPGTGELFF
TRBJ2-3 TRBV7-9 CASSSPPTGYLTDTQYF
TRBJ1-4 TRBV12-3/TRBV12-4 CASTQGLNYREKLFF
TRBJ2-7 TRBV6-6 CANGDSYEQYF
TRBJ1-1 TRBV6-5 CASSYKAGLTEAFF
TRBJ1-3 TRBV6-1 CASKGVVGNTIYF
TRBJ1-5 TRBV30 CAWSLQGGWQPQHF
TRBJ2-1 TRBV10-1 CAYRLVHKKGHEQFF
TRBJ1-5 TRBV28 CATSGPNQPQHF
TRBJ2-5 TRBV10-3 CAISETGEETQYF
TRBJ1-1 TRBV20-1 CSAIPGNTEAFF
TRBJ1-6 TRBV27 CASSLWQLDSPLRF
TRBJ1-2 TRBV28 CASTIGGEQGKDGYTF